This TCR beta chain was captured by sequencing in a study of patients and donors after allogeneic stem cell transplantation. This clonotype has just a few counts. Each CDR3 protein gets one entry after TCRdb re-called the RT-PCR reads with MiXCR. The sample holds roughly 940,000 distinct CDR3 sequences, about 20% seen once. Trimming took 7 bases from V and 0 from J, leaving 7 bases between them. The CDR3 extends over 13 amino acids. The receptor was isolated from a human donor who was either an allogeneic HSCT recipient or a stem cell or donor lymphocyte infusion donor (not recorded which). It is not recorded whose cells these are; they may come from a transplant donor. This chain connects TRBV12-3 or TRBV12-4 to TRBJ2-1; D gene uncertain. The specimen sequenced was blood, either unsorted or a sorted T cell fraction (not recorded which). This CDR3 reads CASNPSSYNEQFF. Written as DNA, the CDR3 is TGTGCCAGCAACCCCAGCTCCTACAATGAGCAGTTCTTC.